These 23 T cell receptor beta chains were all obtained from the same sample, sequenced in a study of T cell repertoires in cytomegalovirus infection. Which antigens these TCRs recognize remains unknown. TCRdb re-called the reads with MiXCR, one entry per CDR3 protein. Here the sample spans about 130,000 distinct CDR3 sequences, approximately 24% being singletons. The sequenced sample was PBMCs, sequenced either directly or after in vitro stimulation (not recorded which). These receptor sequences come from a human donor in good health (CMV status not recorded). Some clones in this sample may be carry-over from other donors' samples.

This clonotype was observed at least ten times. The CDR3 nucleotides read TGTGCCAGCAGCTTCAAGTTGGGGGGAGGTTCACCCCTCCACTTT. Its protein is CASSFKLGGGSPLHF. The chain employs TRBV7-2 and TRBJ1-6; weak D call: TRBD1 (5 bases). V lost 3 bases to trimming and J lost 9 bases, with 15 bases between them. Germline values: CDR1 SGHTA, CDR2 FQGNSA. The CDR3 covers 15 residues.

In its sample, this clonotype was seen many times. This chain joins TRBV7-2 and TRBJ1-4, with a tentative D call TRBD1 (6 bases). The V gene lost 2 bases and the J gene lost 0 bases, with 7 bases spanning the gap. Germline V gives CDR1 SGHTA, CDR2 FQGNSA. The CDR3 consists of 15 residues. CDR3 sequence: CASSLRGTTNEKLFF. In nucleotides, the CDR3 is TGTGCCAGCAGCTTAAGGGGGACAACTAATGAAAAACTGTTTTTT. Full variable domain (rest looked up from reference TRBV7-2 and TRBJ1-4): GAGVSQSPSNKVTEKGKDVELRCDPISGHTALYWYRQSLGQGLEFLIYFQGNSAPDKSGLPSDRFSAERTGGSVSTLTIQRTQQEDSAVYLCASSLRGTTNEKLFFGSGTQLSVL.

V is TRBV18 and J is TRBJ2-7; 8 nucleotides agree with TRBD2. The CDR3 contains 15 residues. V gave up 3 bases and J gave up 4 bases; unmatched junction bases: 8. Germline CDR1 reads KGHSH; CDR2 reads LQKENI. CDR3 nucleotide sequence: TGTGCCAGCTCACCGAAGGCGGGAGGTGTTTACGAGCAGTACGTC. This translates into CASSPKAGGVYEQYV.

In this sample, this clonotype turned up many times. The rearrangement links TRBV7-2 to TRBJ1-5; no firm D call. This CDR3 has 16 residues. With 1 base removed from V and 0 bases from J, the gap between germline ends came to 10 bases. Looked up from germline, CDR1 is SGHTA and CDR2 is FQGNSA. The CDR3 region has the DNA TGTGCCAGCAGCTTAGGCTCAGCCACTAGCAATCAGCCCCAGCATTTT. Protein: CASSLGSATSNQPQHF.

The V gene is TRBV2, the J gene TRBJ2-7, with 12 bases lining up with TRBD2. With 1 base clipped from V and 4 bases from J, the junction kept 8 bases outside the gene matches. CDR1 is SNHLY and CDR2 is FYNNEI in the germline V gene. The CDR3 spans 17 residues. CDR3 nucleotide sequence: TGTGCCAGCAGTGAAGAGCCTAGCGGGAGGGTGTCTTACGAGCAGTACTTC. Its translation: CASSEEPSGRVSYEQYF. Combining the CDR3 with reference TRBV2 and TRBJ2-7 gives the whole variable domain EPEVTQTPSHQVTQMGQEVILRCVPISNHLYFYWYRQILGQKVEFLVSFYNNEISEKSEIFDDQFSVERPDGSNFTLKIRSTKLEDSAMYFCASSEEPSGRVSYEQYFGPGTRLTVT.

This chain uses TRBV29-1 with TRBJ1-2; 8 positions match TRBD1. Germline V CDR1 and CDR2: SQVTM, ANQGSEA. CDR3 length: 13 amino acids. V was pared by 6 bases and J by 6 bases, with 9 bases of the junction left unmatched. In DNA, the CDR3 is TGCAGCGTCGCAGGACAGGGCCGACATGGCTACACCTTC. Translating it yields CSVAGQGRHGYTF.

This clonotype has just a few counts. The J gene is TRBJ1-5, the V gene TRBV27, with D unclear. Germline CDR1 reads MNHEY; CDR2 reads SMNVEV (reference sequence). This CDR3 region has 12 residues. V was pared by 5 bases and J by 4 bases, with 6 bases between. CDR3 amino acids: CASSRQNQPQHF. The CDR3, as DNA: TGTGCCAGCAGTCGCCAGAATCAGCCCCAGCATTTT.

This clonotype occurred many times. The genes are TRBV7-2 and TRBJ1-2; no clear D. Germline V gene lookup returns CDR1 SGHTA and CDR2 FQGNSA. The V and J ends lost 4 bases and 4 bases respectively, with 13 bases between them. The CDR3 has 14 residues. The DNA of the CDR3 is TGTGCCAGCAGCTCCCTCTCCCAGATCTATGGCTACACCTTC. Its translation is CASSSLSQIYGYTF.

The rearrangement joins TRBV7-7 to TRBJ2-2; TRBD1 is a possible D gene (5 bases). V lost 5 bases to trimming and J lost 5 bases, with 12 bases between them. CDR1 SSHAT and CDR2 FNYEAQ come from the germline V gene (reference sequence). This CDR3 spans 14 amino acids. CDR3 residues: CASSPSPGTGELFF. CDR3 in DNA: TGTGCCAGCAGCCCCAGCCCAGGGACCGGGGAGCTGTTTTTT.

This clonotype was counted only a few times. V and J are TRBV4-3 and TRBJ2-7; 9 bases line up with TRBD1. V gave up 1 base and J gave up 2 bases; unmatched junction bases: 6. The CDR3 extends over 16 amino acids. CDR1 is LGHNA and CDR2 is YSLEER in the germline V gene. The CDR3, as DNA: TGCGCCAGCAGCCAAGGGGAGGGGACAGGGACCTACGAGCAGTACTTC. Translating gives CASSQGEGTGTYEQYF.

This clonotype has more than one count but fewer than ten. The chain is built from TRBV9 and TRBJ2-3, with 14 bases aligning to TRBD2. The ends lost 2 bases at V and 6 bases at J; junction bases unmatched: 14. The germline V gene has CDR1 SGDLS and CDR2 YYNGEE. This CDR3 spans 19 amino acids. Here the CDR3 DNA reads TGTGCCAGCAGCGTTCTACCCGACGGGACTAGCGGGAGAGGGGATACGCAGTATTTT. Translation gives CASSVLPDGTSGRGDTQYF.

This chain joins TRBV10-3 and TRBJ1-5; 7 bases agree with TRBD1. This CDR3 has 15 residues. Trimming cost V 0 bases and J 6 bases; bases outside gene matches: 5. Germline lookup yields CDR1 ENHRY and CDR2 SYGVKD. CDR3 residues: CAISESLRGPQPQHF. DNA of the CDR3: TGTGCCATCAGTGAGTCATTGAGGGGGCCTCAGCCCCAGCATTTT.

The CDR3 loop is CASSPLGTANYGYTF. The CDR3 nucleotides are TGTGCCAGCAGCCCCCTAGGTACAGCCAACTATGGCTACACCTTC. The V and J genes are TRBV6-6 and TRBJ1-2; D is ambiguous. This CDR3 spans 15 amino acids. CDR1 and CDR2 (germline): MNHNY, SVGAGI (reference sequence). The ends were cut back, 6 bases at V and 2 bases at J, with 16 bases in the middle.

This clonotype was seen a few times. The chain employs TRBV10-3 and TRBJ1-1; D gene unclear. The germline CDR1 and CDR2 sequences are ENHRY and SYGVKD. The V end was cut by 3 bases, the J end by 3 bases, with 8 bases between. The CDR3 covers 13 residues. CDR3 sequence: CAISERADTEAFF. CDR3 bases: TGTGCCATCAGTGAACGGGCGGACACTGAAGCTTTCTTT.

The J gene is TRBJ2-3, the V gene TRBV7-6; D not resolved. The CDR3 length is 13 residues. Germline V gives CDR1 SGHVS, CDR2 FNYEAQ. Trimming took off 0 bases at V and 5 bases at J, with 6 bases between the two ends. The DNA of the CDR3 is TGTGCCAGCAGCTTAGCGGGAAGAGATACGCAGTATTTT. It yields the protein CASSLAGRDTQYF. The whole variable domain, filled in from reference TRBV7-6 and TRBJ2-3, reads GAGVSQSPRYKVTKRGQDVALRCDPISGHVSLYWYRQALGQGPEFLTYFNYEAQQDKSGLPNDRFSAERPEGSISTLTIQRTEQRDSAMYRCASSLAGRDTQYFGPGTRLTVL.

The chain employs TRBV7-6 and TRBJ2-4, with 13 positions matching TRBD2. Germline V lookup: CDR1 SGHVS, CDR2 FNYEAQ. The CDR3 totals 15 residues. With V trimmed by 1 base and J by 8 bases, 2 bases remained unmatched. The CDR3 sequence: CASSLGGLAGDIQYF. CDR3 coding DNA: TGTGCCAGCAGCTTAGGAGGACTAGCGGGAGACATTCAGTACTTC.

The V and J genes are TRBV19 and TRBJ1-1; TRBD1 matches at 7 bases. V trimming: 0 bases; J trimming: 2 bases; junction bases outside the gene matches: 6. CDR3 length: 16 amino acids. Germline V gene data show CDR1 as LNHDA and CDR2 as SQIVND (reference sequence). The CDR3 sequence: CASSIDGHRGNTEAFF. Written as DNA, the CDR3 is TGTGCCAGTAGTATAGATGGTCACAGGGGAAACACTGAAGCTTTCTTT.

This clonotype was seen repeatedly, ten times or more. CDR3 residues: CASSSIRQGGMNTEAFF. The CDR3 DNA is TGTGCCAGCAGTTCTATCCGACAGGGAGGGATGAACACTGAAGCTTTCTTT. The chain carries TRBV27 and TRBJ1-1; TRBD1 aligns across 7 bases. Germline trimming cut 4 bases from V and 0 bases from J; bases unmatched to any gene: 11. The CDR3 spans 17 residues. Germline V lookup: CDR1 MNHEY, CDR2 SMNVEV (reference sequence).

The chain joins TRBV19 to TRBJ2-5; 8 positions match TRBD2. V dropped 6 bases and J dropped 4; count of bases not matched to a gene: 4. Germline V gene sequence: CDR1 LNHDA, CDR2 SQIVND (reference sequence). This CDR3 spans 13 amino acids. The CDR3 loop is CASSGLAPETQYF. The CDR3, as DNA: TGTGCCAGTAGCGGACTAGCTCCAGAGACCCAGTACTTC.

The V and J genes are TRBV19 and TRBJ2-1; D might be TRBD2 (7 bases). Germline lookup yields CDR1 LNHDA and CDR2 SQIVND (reference sequence). This CDR3 spans 15 amino acids. V gave up 4 bases and J gave up 8 bases, with 18 bases separating them. Written as DNA, the CDR3 is TGTGCCAGTAGTAACCCCGGGGGGCCAGCCCATGAGCAGTTCTTC. Amino acids: CASSNPGGPAHEQFF.

This clonotype was recorded a few times. For the CDR3, the DNA is TGTGCCAGCAGACGGACAGGGGGCAACGAGCAGTACGTC. It yields the protein CASRRTGGNEQYV. V is TRBV6-2 or TRBV6-3 and J is TRBJ2-7; 11 positions agree with TRBD1. CDR1 and CDR2 (germline): MNHEY, SVGEGT. J was trimmed by 5 bases and V by 6 bases; bases with no gene match: 3. The CDR3 is 13 amino acids.

The chain employs TRBV19 and TRBJ2-1; possible D gene TRBD2, 6 bases. The CDR3 is 18 amino acids. Germline lookup yields CDR1 LNHDA and CDR2 SQIVND (reference sequence). V lost 5 bases, J lost 2 bases, and 22 bases lay in between. CDR3 nucleotide sequence: TGTGCCAGTAGTTTAGTTCCCCTAGGGCGGGATACCTACAATGAGCAGTTCTTC. Translated, it gives CASSLVPLGRDTYNEQFF.

In its sample, this clonotype was seen many times. The chain has TRBV10-3 and TRBJ1-2, with 7 bases aligning to TRBD1. J lost 8 bases, V lost 6 bases, and 6 bases had no gene match. Germline V gene lookup returns CDR1 ENHRY and CDR2 SYGVKD. CDR3 size: 12 residues. The CDR3 sequence: CAISSGGYGYTF. As DNA, the CDR3 is TGTGCCATCAGCTCAGGGGGTTACGGCTACACCTTC.